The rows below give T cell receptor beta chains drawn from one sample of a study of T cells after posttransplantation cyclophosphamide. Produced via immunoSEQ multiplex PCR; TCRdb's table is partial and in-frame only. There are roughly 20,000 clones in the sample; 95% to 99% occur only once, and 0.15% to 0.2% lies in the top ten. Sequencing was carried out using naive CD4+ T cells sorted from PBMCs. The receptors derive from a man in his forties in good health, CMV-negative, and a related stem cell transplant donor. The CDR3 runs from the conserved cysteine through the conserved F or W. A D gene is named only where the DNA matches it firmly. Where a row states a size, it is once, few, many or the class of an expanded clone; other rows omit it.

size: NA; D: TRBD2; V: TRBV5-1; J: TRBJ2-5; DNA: TGCGCCAGCAGCTTGGAGGCGGCGGGAGGTGGAGAGACCCAGTACTTC; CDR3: CASSLEAAGGGETQYF
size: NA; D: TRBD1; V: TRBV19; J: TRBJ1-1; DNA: TGTGCCAGTAGTCAACAGGGGGCGGTCACTGAAGCTTTCTTT; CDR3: CASSQQGAVTEAFF
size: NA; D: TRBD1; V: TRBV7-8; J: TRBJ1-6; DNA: TGTGCCAGCAACACCGGGACAGGGAATTCACCCCTCCACTTT; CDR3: CASNTGTGNSPLHF
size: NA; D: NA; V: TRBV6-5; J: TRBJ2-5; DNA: TGTGCCAGCAGCAGGACACCTGGGGTCGGAGAGACCCAGTACTTC; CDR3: CASSRTPGVGETQYF
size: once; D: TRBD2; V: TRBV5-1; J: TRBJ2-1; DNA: TGCGCCAGCAGCTTGTCGGGACTAGCGCGCTACAATGAGCAGTTCTTC; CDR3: CASSLSGLARYNEQFF
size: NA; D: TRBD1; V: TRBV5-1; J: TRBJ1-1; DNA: TGCGCCAGCAGCGTTGGGCCGGGACAGCCTGCTGAAGCTTTCTTT; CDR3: CASSVGPGQPAEAFF
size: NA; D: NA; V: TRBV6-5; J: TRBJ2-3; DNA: TGTGCCAGCAGTTACTCTCTAGAAATCACAGATACGCAGTATTTT; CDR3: CASSYSLEITDTQYF
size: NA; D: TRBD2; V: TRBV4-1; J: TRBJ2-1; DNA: TGCGCCAGCAGCCCGGCCCAGCTAGCGGGAATTAAGAATGAGCAGTTCTTC; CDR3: CASSPAQLAGIKNEQFF
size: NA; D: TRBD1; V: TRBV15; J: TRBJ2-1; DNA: TGTGCCACCAGCAGAGCGGGAAACAGGGGATACAATGAGCAGTTCTTC; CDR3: CATSRAGNRGYNEQFF
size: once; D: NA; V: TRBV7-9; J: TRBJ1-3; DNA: TGTGCCAGCAGCTTCTTCAGACAGCGCTCTGGAAACACCATATATTTT; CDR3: CASSFFRQRSGNTIYF
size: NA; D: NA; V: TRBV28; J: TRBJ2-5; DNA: TGTGCCAGCAGTTTATCGGAGACCCAGTACTTC; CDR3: CASSLSETQYF
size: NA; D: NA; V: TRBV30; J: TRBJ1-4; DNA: TGTGCCTGGACCTCCCCCCCCACGGCAACTAATGAAAAACTGTTTTTT; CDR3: CAWTSPPTATNEKLFF
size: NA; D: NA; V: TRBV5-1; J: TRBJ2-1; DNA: TGCGCCAGCAGCCCGGGTGGGGAGAGCTCCTACAATGAGCAGTTCTTC; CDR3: CASSPGGESSYNEQFF
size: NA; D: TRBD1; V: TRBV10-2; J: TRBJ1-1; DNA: TGCGCCAGCAGTGATCCAGGGGGGATTCTGAACACTGAAGCTTTCTTT; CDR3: CASSDPGGILNTEAFF